This T cell receptor (beta chain) emerged from a study of CD8 T cells in ankylosing spondylitis. This clonotype has ten or more counts. Its antigen is unknown. Study observations and caveats: Ankylosing spondylitis blood seemed to carry a telltale TCR beta motif made of eight highly homologous variants.

V shed 2 bases and J shed 1 base, with 12 bases lying between them. The CDR3 spans 15 residues. Per the germline V gene, CDR1 is SGHKS and CDR2 is YYEKEE (reference sequence). Quantitative 5'-RACE with molecular barcodes was used to make the TCR beta libraries. TCRdb ran MiXCR on the 5' RACE reads and lists one entry per CDR3 protein. The sample has more than 100,000 distinct CDR3 sequences, roughly 18% seen once. The chain uses TRBV5-5 and TRBJ2-5; tentative D call: TRBD2 (5 bases). The TCR sequence derives from a male donor with ankylosing spondylitis. Sequencing was carried out using blood, either unsorted or a sorted T cell fraction (not recorded which). The CDR3 sequence: CASSFGLSGQETQYF. Here the CDR3 DNA reads TGTGCCAGCAGCTTCGGGTTGAGCGGCCAAGAGACCCAGTACTTC.